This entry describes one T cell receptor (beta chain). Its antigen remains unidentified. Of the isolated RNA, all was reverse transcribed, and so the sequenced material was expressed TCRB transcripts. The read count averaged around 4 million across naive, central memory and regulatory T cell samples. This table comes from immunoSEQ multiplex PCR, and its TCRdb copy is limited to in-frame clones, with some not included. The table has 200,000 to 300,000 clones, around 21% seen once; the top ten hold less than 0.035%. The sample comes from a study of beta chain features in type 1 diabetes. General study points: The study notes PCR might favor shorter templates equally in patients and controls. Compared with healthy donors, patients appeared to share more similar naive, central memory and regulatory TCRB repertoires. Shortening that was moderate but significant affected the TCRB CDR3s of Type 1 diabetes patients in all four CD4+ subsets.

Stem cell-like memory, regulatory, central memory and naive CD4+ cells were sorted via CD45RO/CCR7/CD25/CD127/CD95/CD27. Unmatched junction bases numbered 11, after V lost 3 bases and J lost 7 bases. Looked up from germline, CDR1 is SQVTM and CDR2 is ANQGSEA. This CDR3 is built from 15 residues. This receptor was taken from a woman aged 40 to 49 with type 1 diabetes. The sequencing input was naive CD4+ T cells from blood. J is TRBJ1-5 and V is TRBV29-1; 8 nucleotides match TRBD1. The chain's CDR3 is CSVEVQGASGQPQHF. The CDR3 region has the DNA TGCAGCGTTGAGGTCCAGGGGGCGAGTGGGCAGCCCCAGCATTTT.